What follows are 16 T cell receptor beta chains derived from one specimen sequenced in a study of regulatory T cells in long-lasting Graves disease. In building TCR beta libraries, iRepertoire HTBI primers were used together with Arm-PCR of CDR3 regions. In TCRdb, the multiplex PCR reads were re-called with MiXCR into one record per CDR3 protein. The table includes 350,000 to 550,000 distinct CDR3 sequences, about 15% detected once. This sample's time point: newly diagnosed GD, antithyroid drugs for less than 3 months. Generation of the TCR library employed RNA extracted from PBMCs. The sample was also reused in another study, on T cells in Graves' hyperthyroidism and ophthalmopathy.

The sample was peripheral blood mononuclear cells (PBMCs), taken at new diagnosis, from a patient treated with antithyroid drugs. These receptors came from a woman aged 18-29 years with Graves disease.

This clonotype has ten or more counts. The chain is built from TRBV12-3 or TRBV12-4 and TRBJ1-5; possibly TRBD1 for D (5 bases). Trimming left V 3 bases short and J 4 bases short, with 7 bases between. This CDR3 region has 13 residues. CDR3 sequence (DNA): TGTGCCAGCAGTTTGCGACAGAATCAGCCCCAGCATTTT. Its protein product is CASSLRQNQPQHF.

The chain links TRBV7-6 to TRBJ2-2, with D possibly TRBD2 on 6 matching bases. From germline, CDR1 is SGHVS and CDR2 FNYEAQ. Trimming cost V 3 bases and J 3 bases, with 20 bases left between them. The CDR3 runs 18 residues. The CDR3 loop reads CASSFSPAGRGYTGELFF. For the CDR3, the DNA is TGTGCCAGCAGCTTTTCCCCCGCTGGGCGGGGATACACCGGGGAGCTGTTTTTT. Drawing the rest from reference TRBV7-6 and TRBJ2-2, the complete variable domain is GAGVSQSPRYKVTKRGQDVALRCDPISGHVSLYWYRQALGQGPEFLTYFNYEAQQDKSGLPNDRFSAERPEGSISTLTIQRTEQRDSAMYRCASSFSPAGRGYTGELFFGEGSRLTVL.

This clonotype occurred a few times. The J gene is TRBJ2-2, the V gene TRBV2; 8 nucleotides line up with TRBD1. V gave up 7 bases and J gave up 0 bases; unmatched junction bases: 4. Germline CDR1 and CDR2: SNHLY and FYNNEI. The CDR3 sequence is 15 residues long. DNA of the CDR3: TGTGCCAGCAATCCGACAGGGGCGAACACCGGGGAGCTGTTTTTT. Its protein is CASNPTGANTGELFF. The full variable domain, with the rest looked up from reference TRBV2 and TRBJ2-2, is EPEVTQTPSHQVTQMGQEVILRCVPISNHLYFYWYRQILGQKVEFLVSFYNNEISEKSEIFDDQFSVERPDGSNFTLKIRSTKLEDSAMYFCASNPTGANTGELFFGEGSRLTVL.

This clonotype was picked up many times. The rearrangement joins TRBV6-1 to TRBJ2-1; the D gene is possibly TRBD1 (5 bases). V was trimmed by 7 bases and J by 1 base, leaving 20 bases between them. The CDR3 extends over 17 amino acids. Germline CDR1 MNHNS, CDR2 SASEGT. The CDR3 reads CASTRSRGFKSYNEQFF. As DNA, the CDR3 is TGTGCCAGCACCCGATCTAGGGGCTTTAAATCCTACAATGAGCAGTTCTTC.

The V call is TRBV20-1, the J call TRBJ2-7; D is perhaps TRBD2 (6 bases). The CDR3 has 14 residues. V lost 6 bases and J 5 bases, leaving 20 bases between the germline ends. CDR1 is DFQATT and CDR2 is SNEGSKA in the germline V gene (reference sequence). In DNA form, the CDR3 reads TGCAGTGCAGATGGGACGGGAGCCATCGACGAGCAGTACTTC. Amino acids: CSADGTGAIDEQYF.

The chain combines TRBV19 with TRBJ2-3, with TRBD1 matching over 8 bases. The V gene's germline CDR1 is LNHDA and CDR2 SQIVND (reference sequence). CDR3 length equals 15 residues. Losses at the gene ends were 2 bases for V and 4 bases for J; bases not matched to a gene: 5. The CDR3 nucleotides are TGTGCCAGTAGTATATCAGGGGGCCTCGCAGATACGCAGTATTTT. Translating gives CASSISGGLADTQYF.

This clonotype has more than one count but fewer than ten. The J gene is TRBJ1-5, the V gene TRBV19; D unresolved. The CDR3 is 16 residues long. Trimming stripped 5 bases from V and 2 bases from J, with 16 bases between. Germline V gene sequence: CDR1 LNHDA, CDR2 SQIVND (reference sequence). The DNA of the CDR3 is TGTGCCAGTAGTTTGGACTCAACTTTGGGCAATCAGCCCCAGCATTTT. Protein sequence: CASSLDSTLGNQPQHF.

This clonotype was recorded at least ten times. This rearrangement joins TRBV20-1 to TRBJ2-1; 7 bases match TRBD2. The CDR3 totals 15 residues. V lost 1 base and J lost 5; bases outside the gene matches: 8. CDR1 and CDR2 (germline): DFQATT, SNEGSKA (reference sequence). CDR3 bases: TGCAGTGCTAGAGTAGGTTTGGGAGGGGACAATGAGCAGTTCTTC. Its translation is CSARVGLGGDNEQFF.

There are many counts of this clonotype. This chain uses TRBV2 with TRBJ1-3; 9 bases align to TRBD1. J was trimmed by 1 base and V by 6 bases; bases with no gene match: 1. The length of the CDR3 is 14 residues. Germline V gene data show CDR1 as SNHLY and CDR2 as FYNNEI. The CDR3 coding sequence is TGTGCCAGCAGAGGACAGGGGTCTGGAAACACCATATATTTT. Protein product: CASRGQGSGNTIYF.

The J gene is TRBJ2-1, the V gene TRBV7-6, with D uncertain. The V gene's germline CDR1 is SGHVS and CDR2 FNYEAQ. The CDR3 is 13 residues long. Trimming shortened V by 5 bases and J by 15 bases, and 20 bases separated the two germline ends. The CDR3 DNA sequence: TGTGCCAGCAGCCAGGCTGTTTTGGGTGGTTGGTTCTTC. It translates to CASSQAVLGGWFF.

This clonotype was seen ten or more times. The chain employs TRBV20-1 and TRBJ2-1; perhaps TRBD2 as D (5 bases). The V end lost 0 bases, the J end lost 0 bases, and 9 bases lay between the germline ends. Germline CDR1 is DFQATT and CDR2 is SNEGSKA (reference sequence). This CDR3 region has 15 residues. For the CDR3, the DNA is TGCAGTGCTAGAGAGCGGGTCCGCTCCTACAATGAGCAGTTCTTC. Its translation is CSARERVRSYNEQFF.

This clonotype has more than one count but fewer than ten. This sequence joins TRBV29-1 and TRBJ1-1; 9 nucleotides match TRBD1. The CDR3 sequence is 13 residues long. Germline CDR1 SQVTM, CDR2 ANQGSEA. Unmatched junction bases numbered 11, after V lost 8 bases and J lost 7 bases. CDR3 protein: CSLAHRGLGEAFF. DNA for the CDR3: TGCAGCTTGGCCCACAGGGGGCTTGGTGAAGCTTTCTTT.

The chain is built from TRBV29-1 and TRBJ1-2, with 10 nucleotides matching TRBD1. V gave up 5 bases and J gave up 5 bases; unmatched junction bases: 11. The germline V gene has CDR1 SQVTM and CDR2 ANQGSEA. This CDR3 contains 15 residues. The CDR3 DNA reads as TGCAGCGTTTTTTCCCCGGGACAGGGGCATTATGGCTACACCTTC. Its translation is CSVFSPGQGHYGYTF.

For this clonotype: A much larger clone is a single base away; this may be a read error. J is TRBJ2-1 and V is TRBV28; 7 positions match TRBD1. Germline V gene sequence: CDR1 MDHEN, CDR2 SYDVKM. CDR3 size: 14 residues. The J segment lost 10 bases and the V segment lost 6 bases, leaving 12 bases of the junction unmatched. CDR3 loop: CASRTNRGVYEQFF. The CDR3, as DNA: TGTGCCAGCAGGACGAACAGGGGTGTCTACGAGCAGTTCTTC.

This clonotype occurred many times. DNA for the CDR3: TGTGCCAGCAGGCCGTACAGGGATGGCTACACCTTC. It yields the protein CASRPYRDGYTF. The V gene is TRBV12-3 or TRBV12-4, the J gene TRBJ1-2; possibly TRBD1 for D (6 bases). The V gene lost 6 bases and the J gene lost 6 bases, with 11 bases spanning the gap. The CDR3 extends over 12 amino acids.

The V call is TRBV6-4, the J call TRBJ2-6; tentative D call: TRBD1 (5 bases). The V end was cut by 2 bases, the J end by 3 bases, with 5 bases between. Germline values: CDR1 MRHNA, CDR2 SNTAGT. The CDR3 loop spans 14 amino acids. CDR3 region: CASSDTGGANVLTF. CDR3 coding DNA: TGTGCCAGCAGTGACACAGGTGGGGCCAACGTCCTGACTTTC.